Listed below are T cell receptor beta chains from one sample, sequenced in a study of shared clonotypes between healthy human individuals. The table came from immunoSEQ multiplex PCR; TCRdb's copy has only in-frame clones and leaves some out. Here the sample spans under 600,000 clones, around 78% being singletons. Sequencing was done on a sample of PBMCs. The receptors shown here come from a woman between 40 and 55 years old in good health. Some clones in this sample may be carry-over from other donors' samples. The CDR3 runs from the conserved cysteine through the conserved F or W. D genes are given only for firm matches. Only some rows state a clone size, as once, few, many or a class for expanded clones.

size,J,D,V,CDR3,DNA
few,TRBJ1-1,-,TRBV28,CASSSFGPWAAKNTEAFF,TGTGCCAGCAGTTCGTTCGGTCCTTGGGCAGCCAAGAACACTGAAGCTTTCTTT
few,TRBJ2-2,TRBD1,TRBV6-5,CASLRQGGTGELFF,TGTGCCAGCCTTAGACAGGGGGGTACCGGGGAGCTGTTTTTT
many,TRBJ1-3,-,TRBV7-8,CASGNSLVPTYISGNTIYF,TGTGCCAGCGGTAACAGCTTAGTTCCCACATACATCTCTGGAAACACCATATATTTT
many,TRBJ1-5,-,TRBV28,CASSSGQRPQHF,TGTGCCAGCAGTTCCGGACAGCGGCCCCAGCATTTT
-,TRBJ2-2,-,TRBV29-1,CSVDTGRNTGELFF,TGCAGCGTTGATACCGGACGGAACACCGGGGAGCTGTTTTTT
-,TRBJ1-4,-,TRBV4-1,CASSQGTTGPNEKLFF,TGCGCCAGCAGCCAAGGAACAACAGGGCCGAATGAAAAACTGTTTTTT
-,TRBJ2-2,TRBD2,TRBV10-3,CAISDQGLAGGGTGELFF,TGTGCCATCAGTGACCAAGGACTAGCGGGAGGTGGGACCGGGGAGCTGTTTTTT
-,TRBJ2-7,-,TRBV7-2,CASSLAGPNSPYEQYF,TGTGCCAGCAGCTTAGCGGGTCCCAACTCCCCCTACGAGCAGTACTTC
-,TRBJ2-1,-,TRBV28,CASSLGQGSYNEQFF,TGTGCCAGCAGTTTAGGGCAGGGGTCCTACAATGAGCAGTTCTTC
-,TRBJ2-5,TRBD1,TRBV18,CASSGQGGRETQYF,TGTGCCAGCTCAGGACAGGGTGGTCGAGAGACCCAGTACTTC
once,TRBJ2-3,-,TRBV11-2,CASSLGFGMPSTDTQYF,TGTGCCAGCAGCTTAGGTTTTGGGATGCCTAGCACAGATACGCAGTATTTT
-,TRBJ2-3,TRBD1,TRBV28,CASSLARARGDTQYF,TGTGCCAGCAGTTTAGCCCGGGCCAGGGGGGATACGCAGTATTTT
-,TRBJ1-3,-,TRBV6-1,CASSEKNGYGNTIYF,TGTGCCAGCAGTGAAAAGAACGGCTACGGAAACACCATATATTTT
few,TRBJ2-7,-,TRBV5-1,CASTPPADSAEQYF,TGCGCCAGCACCCCCCCAGCGGACTCGGCCGAGCAGTACTTC
-,TRBJ2-5,-,TRBV19,CASSSGTARTQYF,TGTGCCAGTAGTAGTGGCACCGCCCGGACCCAGTACTTC
-,TRBJ2-7,TRBD1,TRBV7-3,CASSSGQGSYEQYF,TGTGCCAGCAGCTCAGGACAGGGGTCCTACGAGCAGTACTTC
-,TRBJ1-2,-,TRBV2,CASSEASTGGYGYTF,TGTGCCAGCAGTGAAGCATCGACCGGCGGGTATGGCTACACCTTC
-,TRBJ2-6,-,TRBV29-1,CSVSSGANVLTF,TGCAGCGTTTCTTCTGGGGCCAACGTCCTGACTTTC
-,TRBJ2-7,-,TRBV4-2,CASSLGDNYEQYF,TGTGCCAGCAGCTTAGGGGACAATTACGAGCAGTACTTC
-,TRBJ2-5,TRBD2,TRBV10-3,CAIRASGRGETQYF,TGTGCCATCAGGGCTAGCGGGAGAGGAGAGACCCAGTACTTC
-,TRBJ1-2,-,TRBV25-1,CASSDVGGAAYGYTF,TGTGCCAGCAGTGATGTCGGTGGGGCAGCCTATGGCTACACCTTC
-,TRBJ2-1,TRBD2,TRBV9,CASGKPGLAIVNEQFF,TGTGCCAGCGGGAAACCGGGACTAGCAATTGTAAATGAGCAGTTCTTC
-,TRBJ2-1,-,TRBV18,CASSPKGYNEQFF,TGTGCCAGCTCCCCAAAGGGCTACAATGAGCAGTTCTTC
-,TRBJ2-2,-,TRBV6-1,CASSVGGTGELFF,TGTGCCAGCAGTGTCGGTGGTACCGGGGAGCTGTTTTTT
-,TRBJ2-5,-,TRBV5-4,CASSVRVEETQYF,TGTGCCAGCAGCGTACGAGTAGAAGAGACCCAGTACTTC
-,TRBJ2-7,TRBD2,TRBV30,CAWSPLAGIYEQYF,TGTGCCTGGAGTCCACTAGCGGGGATCTACGAGCAGTACTTC
-,TRBJ2-3,-,TRBV5-6,CASSTDFTDTQYF,TGTGCCAGCAGCACGGACTTCACAGATACGCAGTATTTT
-,TRBJ2-6,TRBD1,TRBV28,CASASGTGRAGANVLTF,TGTGCCAGTGCCTCCGGGACAGGTAGGGCTGGGGCCAACGTCCTGACTTTC